The 12 T cell receptor beta chains listed next were all sequenced from one sample in a study of CD8+CD57+ T cells in acquired aplastic anemia. Genomic DNA served as template for TCR beta VDJ and CDR3 profiling. TCRdb fed the reads into MiXCR, producing one record per CDR3 protein. The repertoire holds some 170,000 distinct CDR3 sequences, more than 45% seen once, with 1.1% in the top ten. Sequenced patients had shown CD8+CD57+ cell expansion by flow cytometry. The sequencing input was sorted CD4+, CD8+, or CD8+CD57+ T cells (not recorded which) from PBMCs. Source of these receptors: a human donor with aplastic anemia.

About this clonotype itself: This may stem from a read error, because a much larger clone lies one nucleotide away. The rearrangement joins TRBV3-1 to TRBJ2-5, with D possibly being TRBD1 (6 bases). The CDR3 is 15 residues long. The V and J ends lost 3 bases and 6 bases respectively, with 17 bases between them. The germline CDR1 and CDR2 sequences are LGHDT and YNNKEL (reference sequence). CDR3 protein: CASSQGVRRGKTQYF. The DNA for the CDR3 is TGTGCCAGCAGCCAGGGGGTACGCAGGGGAAAGACCCAGTACTTC.

The V call is TRBV2, the J call TRBJ1-3; D unclear. The germline V and J ends were trimmed by 4 bases and 1 base, with 14 bases remaining between them. The CDR3 loop spans 16 amino acids. CDR1 is SNHLY and CDR2 is FYNNEI in the germline V gene. The CDR3 loop is CASSVRPFNSGNTIYF. The CDR3 bases are TGTGCCAGCAGTGTTCGACCTTTTAATTCTGGAAACACCATATATTTT. Together with reference TRBV2 and TRBJ1-3, the CDR3 gives the full variable domain: EPEVTQTPSHQVTQMGQEVILRCVPISNHLYFYWYRQILGQKVEFLVSFYNNEISEKSEIFDDQFSVERPDGSNFTLKIRSTKLEDSAMYFCASSVRPFNSGNTIYFGEGSWLTVV.

This clonotype appeared a few times. CDR3 sequence: CSASSGSSYEQYF. CDR3 coding DNA: TGCAGTGCTTCTAGCGGAAGCTCCTACGAGCAGTACTTC. The gene calls are TRBV20-1 and TRBJ2-7, with TRBD2 matching over 7 bases. The V segment lost 5 bases and the J segment 0 bases; nucleotides outside the gene matches: 4. The CDR3 is made up of 13 amino acids. CDR1 DFQATT and CDR2 SNEGSKA come from the germline V gene (reference sequence).

V is TRBV5-6 and J is TRBJ2-1, with D uncertain. V shed 0 bases and J shed 3 bases, with 13 bases lying between them. Per the germline V gene, CDR1 is SGHDT and CDR2 is YYEEEE. The CDR3 runs 16 residues. The CDR3 sequence is CASSLVFLNLYNEQFF. In DNA, the CDR3 is TGTGCCAGCAGCTTGGTCTTCCTTAATCTCTACAATGAGCAGTTCTTC.

This clonotype was detected a few times. This rearrangement joins TRBV12-3 or TRBV12-4 to TRBJ1-1; TRBD1 matches 11 bases. The length of the CDR3 is 17 residues. Unmatched junction bases numbered 9, after V lost 6 bases and J lost 0 bases. The CDR3 loop is CASSHGTGGPLNTEAFF. The CDR3 DNA is TGTGCCAGCAGCCACGGGACAGGGGGTCCGCTGAACACTGAAGCTTTCTTT.

In nucleotides, the CDR3 is TGTGCCAGCAGCTCGCAGGGGGCTAATTCACCCCTCCACTTT. Its translation: CASSSQGANSPLHF. This chain links TRBV7-3 with TRBJ1-6, with 8 bases aligning to TRBD1. The CDR3 runs to 14 residues. The germline V gene has CDR1 SGHTA and CDR2 FQGTGA. V gave up 4 bases and J gave up 6 bases; unmatched junction bases: 2.

This clonotype was seen many times. The CDR3 DNA reads as TGTGCCACCATCTCTTCCCTCCGATCGGGACAGAGGAACACTGAAGCTTTCTTT. This codes for CATISSLRSGQRNTEAFF. The rearrangement uses TRBV24-1 and TRBJ1-1; 7 bases are shared with TRBD1. CDR1 KGHDR and CDR2 SFDVKD come from the germline V gene. With V trimmed by 8 bases and J by 1 base, 18 bases remained unmatched. CDR3 length: 18 residues.

The chain uses TRBV5-6 and TRBJ2-1, with 9 bases aligning to TRBD1. The CDR3 loop spans 16 amino acids. CDR1 SGHDT and CDR2 YYEEEE come from the germline V gene. The V gene end was trimmed by 0 bases and the J gene end by 6 bases; junction bases not matched to a gene: 7. The CDR3 loop reads CASSLGPDRGLNEQFF. CDR3 DNA sequence: TGTGCCAGCAGCTTGGGGCCGGACAGGGGACTCAATGAGCAGTTCTTC.

This clonotype was observed at least ten times. The chain couples TRBV7-9 to TRBJ1-6; perhaps TRBD1 as D (5 bases). Trimming removed 4 bases at V and 8 bases at J, with 12 bases between. The germline V gene has CDR1 SEHNR and CDR2 FQNEAQ (reference sequence). The CDR3 has 14 amino acids. For the CDR3, the DNA is TGTGCCAGCAGCTCCATCCCGACAGATTCACCCCTCCACTTT. Protein sequence: CASSSIPTDSPLHF.

This clonotype was detected ten times or more. The chain links TRBV5-6 to TRBJ2-6; maybe TRBD1 (8 bases). V was clipped by 4 bases and J by 3 bases, with 11 bases between them. CDR3 length: 15 residues. The germline CDR1 and CDR2 sequences are SGHDT and YYEEEE. The CDR3 region has the DNA TGTGCCAGCAGCAACAGGGGGGGTGGGGCCAACGTCCTGACTTTC. This gives the protein CASSNRGGGANVLTF.

This clonotype was seen ten or more times. This rearrangement joins TRBV6-6 to TRBJ2-5, with D perhaps TRBD1 (6 bases). The V end was cut by 2 bases, the J end by 5 bases, with 15 bases between. Germline loops: CDR1 MNHNY, CDR2 SVGAGI (reference sequence). This CDR3 is built from 15 residues. This CDR3 reads CASSYPQGVTETQYF. The CDR3 nucleotides read TGTGCCAGCAGTTACCCACAGGGAGTTACGGAGACCCAGTACTTC.

The J gene is TRBJ2-5, the V gene TRBV6-4; the D gene is possibly TRBD1 (6 bases). The end of the DNA is better explained by TRBJ2-7, so the J call may be wrong. CDR1 is MRHNA and CDR2 is SNTAGT in the germline V gene. CDR3 length: 14 amino acids. CDR3: CASSPQGRSYEQYF. CDR3 in DNA: TGTGCCAGCAGCCCCCAGGGGCGCTCCTACGAGCAGTACTTC.